This TCR beta chain comes out of a study of T cell repertoires in cytomegalovirus infection. Whole-study context: Used in the study were CMV epitopes, some recently identified and HLA-C-restricted, others well-studied and HLA-B-restricted. Whole-study results and caveats: Adding up the frequency of public TCR beta families identified people who carried CMV plus the relevant HLA. HLA-C-restricted CMV clonotypes gave the most frequent clonotype in two of eight donors.

TCRdb reanalysed the reads using MiXCR and keeps one entry per CDR3 protein. The sample yields some 920,000 distinct CDR3 sequences, roughly 30% seen once. This clonotype has a handful of counts. Its antigen is not known. This CDR3 is 15 amino acids long. Germline V gene sequence: CDR1 SGHTA, CDR2 FQGNSA. Deletions cut 2 bases from V and 1 base from J, with 9 bases between. The material sequenced was cultured CD8+ T cells from PBMCs, taken from culture after CMV antigen stimulation. The chain links TRBV7-2 to TRBJ2-1; D unclear. The source is a human donor in good health (CMV status not recorded). Some clones in this sample may be carry-over from other donors' samples. CDR3 nucleotides: TGTGCCAGCAGCTTACCCGGTGAATCCTACAATGAGCAGTTCTTC. Protein: CASSLPGESYNEQFF. The whole variable domain, remainder taken from reference TRBV7-2 and TRBJ2-1, is GAGVSQSPSNKVTEKGKDVELRCDPISGHTALYWYRQSLGQGLEFLIYFQGNSAPDKSGLPSDRFSAERTGGSVSTLTIQRTQQEDSAVYLCASSLPGESYNEQFFGPGTRLTVL.